The 21 T cell receptor beta chains listed next were all sequenced from one sample in a study of graft-versus-host responses after intestinal transplantation. These receptors have no identified antigens. Generated by immunoSEQ multiplex PCR, the TCRdb table keeps only in-frame clones and is missing some. The sample contains tens of thousands of clones, 70% to 90% of which appear only once. The material sequenced was unstimulated CD4+ T cells sorted from spleen or lymph node cells, taken before transplant. The receptors were sampled from a human donor who was the organ donor for an intestinal transplant.

Of note for this clone: Other DNA sequences within the sample encode an identical CDR3. The V call is TRBV25-1, the J call TRBJ1-2; TRBD1 aligns across 7 bases. The CDR3 runs 13 residues. Germline values: CDR1 MGHDK, CDR2 SYGVNS. Unmatched junction bases numbered 2, after V lost 3 bases and J lost 4 bases. The CDR3 region has the DNA TGTGCCAGCAGTGATAGGGGGCTCTATGGCTACACCTTC. This translates into CASSDRGLYGYTF.

The chain has TRBV7-8 and TRBJ2-7; 9 bases match TRBD1. This CDR3 is 17 amino acids long. CDR1 SGHVS and CDR2 FQNEAQ come from the germline V gene. V was pared by 6 bases and J by 3 bases, with 15 bases of the junction left unmatched. DNA for the CDR3: TGTGCCAGCAGTCTACACCTCGGACAGGGGAACAGCTACGAGCAGTACTTC. It specifies CASSLHLGQGNSYEQYF.

V usage is TRBV7-9 and J usage is TRBJ1-5; 9 nucleotides align to TRBD1. The CDR3 has 16 residues. The ends lost 1 base at V and 7 bases at J; junction bases unmatched: 8. Germline V lookup: CDR1 SEHNR, CDR2 FQNEAQ (reference sequence). CDR3 sequence: CASSLGTGALGQPQHF. CDR3 in DNA: TGTGCCAGCAGCTTAGGGACAGGGGCGCTGGGACAGCCCCAGCATTTT. The full variable domain, in which reference TRBV7-9 and TRBJ1-5 provide the parts outside the CDR3, is DTGVSQNPRHKITKRGQNVTFRCDPISEHNRLYWYRQTLGQGPEFLTYFQNEAQLEKSRLLSDRFSAERPKGSFSTLEIQRTEQGDSAMYLCASSLGTGALGQPQHFGDGTRLSIL.

The chain combines TRBV28 with TRBJ2-2; perhaps TRBD2 as D (5 bases). Germline V gene lookup returns CDR1 MDHEN and CDR2 SYDVKM. The CDR3 has 16 amino acids. Trimming took off 2 bases at V and 7 bases at J, with 17 bases between the two ends. The CDR3 bases are TGTGCCAGCAGTTTAACTTATCCGGGTGGACTCGGGGAGCTGTTTTTT. Translating gives CASSLTYPGGLGELFF.

This rearrangement joins TRBV7-9 to TRBJ2-3, with D perhaps matching TRBD2 (5 bases). The V end lost 1 base, the J end lost 0 bases, and 5 bases lay between the germline ends. The CDR3 is 14 amino acids. CDR1 is SEHNR, CDR2 FQNEAQ, per germline (reference sequence). CDR3 in DNA: TGTGCCAGCAGCTTAGGGAGGAGCACAGATACGCAGTATTTT. Amino acid sequence: CASSLGRSTDTQYF.

In DNA, the CDR3 is TGTGCCAGCAGCTTAGCGGAAATCTCGGGAGAAAAACTGTTTTTT. Translation gives CASSLAEISGEKLFF. The chain has TRBV7-9 and TRBJ1-4; D uncertain. The V and J ends lost 0 bases and 8 bases respectively, with 13 bases between them. CDR1 SEHNR and CDR2 FQNEAQ come from the germline V gene (reference sequence). The CDR3 is made up of 15 amino acids.

The rearrangement links TRBV6-1 to TRBJ2-3; possibly TRBD2 for D (5 bases). V lost 3 bases and J 2 bases, leaving 9 bases between the germline ends. This CDR3 is built from 14 residues. From germline, CDR1 is MNHNS and CDR2 SASEGT. CDR3 DNA sequence: TGTGCCAGCAGTGATGAGGGATACACAGATACGCAGTATTTT. Amino acids: CASSDEGYTDTQYF.

The V gene is TRBV7-3, the J gene TRBJ2-5; the D gene is possibly TRBD2 (6 bases). V lost 4 bases and J lost 9, with 18 bases in between. The CDR3 has 14 residues. The germline V gene has CDR1 SGHTA and CDR2 FQGTGA. CDR3 coding DNA: TGTGCCAGCAGCTCACGGGGACCAACGGGGGCCCAGTACTTC. It yields the protein CASSSRGPTGAQYF.

J is TRBJ2-4 and V is TRBV2, with D unclear. V was cut by 6 bases and J by 1 base, with 7 bases left in between. Germline V gene data show CDR1 as SNHLY and CDR2 as FYNNEI. This CDR3 is built from 13 residues. The CDR3 DNA follows: TGTGCCAGCAGCGTCGAGGCCAAAAACATTCAGTACTTC. The encoded protein is CASSVEAKNIQYF.

J is TRBJ1-3 and V is TRBV5-4; 11 nucleotides match TRBD1. V shed 3 bases and J 2 bases; nucleotides not matched to a gene: 1. Germline CDR1 reads SGHNT; CDR2 reads YYREEE (reference sequence). The CDR3 contains 15 residues. The CDR3 reads CASSWDRGAGNTIYF. CDR3 nucleotide sequence: TGTGCCAGCAGCTGGGACAGGGGGGCTGGAAACACCATATATTTT.

The chain combines TRBV28 with TRBJ2-7; 13 positions match TRBD2. This CDR3 contains 15 residues. With V trimmed by 6 bases and J by 9 bases, 11 bases remained unmatched. From germline, CDR1 is MDHEN and CDR2 SYDVKM. The CDR3 DNA sequence: TGTGCCAGCAGAGCTGGACTAGCGGGAGTGTCACGGCAGTACTTC. This encodes CASRAGLAGVSRQYF.

This clone was picked up a small number of times. V usage is TRBV5-6 and J usage is TRBJ1-2; perhaps TRBD1 as D (6 bases). This CDR3 comprises 14 residues. Trimming stripped 2 bases from V and 8 bases from J, with 16 bases between. The germline V gene has CDR1 SGHDT and CDR2 YYEEEE. Here the CDR3 DNA reads TGTGCCAGCAGCTTACTTATCCAGGGGAGCGGCTACACCTTC. Translating gives CASSLLIQGSGYTF.

V usage is TRBV5-4 and J usage is TRBJ1-2, with D hard to call. CDR1 is SGHNT and CDR2 is YYREEE in the germline V gene (reference sequence). This CDR3 is 11 amino acids long. Trimming removed 3 bases from V and 4 bases from J, with 4 bases in between. CDR3 nucleotide sequence: TGTGCCAGCAGCTCGTCCTATGGCTACACCTTC. Encoded protein: CASSSSYGYTF.

This clone has more than one count but fewer than ten. V is TRBV30 and J is TRBJ2-1, with D maybe TRBD2 (7 bases). V was trimmed by 5 bases and J by 0 bases, leaving 17 bases between them. Looked up from germline, CDR1 is GTSNPN and CDR2 is SVGIG (reference sequence). CDR3 length equals 16 residues. The CDR3 spells CAWRGAGASSYNEQFF. CDR3 nucleotide sequence: TGTGCCTGGCGGGGTGCGGGGGCGAGCTCCTACAATGAGCAGTTCTTC. The full variable domain, rest sourced from reference TRBV30 and TRBJ2-1, is SQTIHQWPATLVQPVGSPLSLECTVEGTSNPNLYWYRQAAGRGLQLLFYSVGIGQISSEVPQNLSASRPQDRQFILSSKKLLLSDSGFYLCAWRGAGASSYNEQFFGPGTRLTVL.

This chain uses TRBV4-1 with TRBJ2-7, with 13 bases identical to TRBD2. CDR3 length equals 17 residues. Germline V CDR1 and CDR2: MGHRA, YSYEKL. After removal of 0 bases from V and 5 bases from J, the junction contained 7 bases not matched to a gene. The CDR3 DNA follows: TGCGCCAGCAGCCAAGATCCTCGGACTAGCGGGAGCCACGAGCAGTACTTC. It specifies CASSQDPRTSGSHEQYF.

This chain uses TRBV5-1 with TRBJ2-5; 7 bases are a match to TRBD2. This CDR3 comprises 13 residues. Germline CDR1 is SGHRS and CDR2 is YFSETQ. V shed 4 bases and J 3 bases; nucleotides not matched to a gene: 3. DNA for the CDR3: TGCGCCAGCAGCCTTGGACTAGAAGAGACCCAGTACTTC. Its translation is CASSLGLEETQYF.

The chain recombines TRBV5-6 with TRBJ2-3, with a tentative D call TRBD2 (5 bases). This CDR3 is 16 amino acids long. V was clipped by 2 bases and J by 1 base, with 14 bases between them. The V gene's germline CDR1 is SGHDT and CDR2 YYEEEE. The CDR3 DNA reads TGTGCCAGCAGCTTATTCCGGGGTTCGGGCACAGATACGCAGTATTTT. The encoded protein is CASSLFRGSGTDTQYF.

The V call is TRBV5-1, the J call TRBJ2-7, with 7 bases identical to TRBD1. With 5 bases clipped from V and 3 bases from J, the junction kept 8 bases outside the gene matches. The CDR3 extends over 14 amino acids. CDR1 is SGHRS and CDR2 is YFSETQ in the germline V gene. The CDR3 DNA reads TGCGCCAGCAGGTTCCGGGACAGCCTCTACGAGCAGTACTTC. Protein: CASRFRDSLYEQYF. The complete variable domain, with remaining parts taken from reference TRBV5-1 and TRBJ2-7, reads KAGVTQTPRYLIKTRGQQVTLSCSPISGHRSVSWYQQTPGQGLQFLFEYFSETQRNKGNFPGRFSGRQFSNSRSEMNVSTLELGDSALYLCASRFRDSLYEQYFGPGTRLTVT.

The genes are TRBV19 and TRBJ1-5; D remains unclear. V was pared by 3 bases and J by 7 bases, with 10 bases between. The CDR3 consists of 13 residues. From germline, CDR1 is LNHDA and CDR2 SQIVND (reference sequence). The CDR3 loop reads CASSIQAGQPQHF. Written as DNA, the CDR3 is TGTGCCAGTAGTATCCAGGCAGGCCAGCCCCAGCATTTT.

J is TRBJ2-7 and V is TRBV21-1; the table names TRBD1, a call not compared with the DNA. TRBV21-1 is tagged as a pseudogene. The CDR3 totals 15 residues. This CDR3 reads CASSLGESLTYEQYF. The CDR3 coding sequence is TGTGCCAGCAGCCTAGGGGAAAGCCTAACCTACGAGCAGTACTTC.

The chain is built from TRBV25-1 and TRBJ2-7; 8 positions agree with TRBD1. V lost 9 bases to trimming and J lost 5 bases; unmatched junction nucleotides: 12. This CDR3 spans 14 amino acids. Germline-derived CDR1 and CDR2 are MGHDK and SYGVNS. CDR3 sequence: CARLPGQAPHEQYF. The DNA of the CDR3 is TGTGCCAGGTTACCGGGACAGGCCCCACACGAGCAGTACTTC.